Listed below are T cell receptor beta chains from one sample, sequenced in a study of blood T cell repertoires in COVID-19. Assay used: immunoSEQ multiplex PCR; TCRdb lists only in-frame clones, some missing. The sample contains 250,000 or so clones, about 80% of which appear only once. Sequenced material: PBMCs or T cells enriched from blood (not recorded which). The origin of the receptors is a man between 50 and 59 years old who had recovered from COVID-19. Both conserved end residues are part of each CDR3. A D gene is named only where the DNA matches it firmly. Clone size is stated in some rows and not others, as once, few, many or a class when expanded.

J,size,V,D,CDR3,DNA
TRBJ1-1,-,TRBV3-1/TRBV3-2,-,CASSQAGLNTEAFF,TGTGCCAGCAGCCAAGCGGGTCTGAACACTGAAGCTTTCTTT
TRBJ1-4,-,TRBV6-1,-,CASSETQTTNEKLFF,TGTGCCAGCAGTGAAACCCAGACAACTAATGAAAAACTGTTTTTT
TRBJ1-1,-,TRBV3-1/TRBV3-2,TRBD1,CASSRTQDRETFF,TGTGCCAGCAGTCGAACCCAAGACAGGGAAACTTTCTTT
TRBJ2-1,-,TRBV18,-,CASSPQVQGSNEQFF,TGTGCCAGCTCACCCCAGGTACAGGGAAGCAATGAGCAGTTCTTC
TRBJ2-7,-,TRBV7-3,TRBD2,CASSTGTSGGKQYF,TGTGCCAGCAGCACAGGGACTAGCGGGGGGAAACAGTACTTC
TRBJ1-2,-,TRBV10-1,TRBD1,CANEDRGLYGYTF,TGCGCCAATGAGGACAGGGGGCTCTATGGCTACACCTTC
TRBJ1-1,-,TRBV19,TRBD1,CASSIGTGMNTEAFF,TGTGCCAGTAGTATCGGGACAGGGATGAACACTGAAGCTTTCTTT
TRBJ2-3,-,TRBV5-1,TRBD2,CASSLGPSGSDTQYF,TGCGCCAGCAGCTTAGGCCCTAGCGGGAGTGATACGCAGTATTTT
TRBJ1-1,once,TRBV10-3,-,CAISGAGGANTEAFF,TGTGCCATCAGTGGGGCGGGGGGTGCGAACACTGAAGCTTTCTTT
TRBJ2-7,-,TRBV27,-,CASSPQDSSYEQYF,TGTGCCAGCAGTCCTCAGGACAGCTCCTACGAGCAGTACTTC
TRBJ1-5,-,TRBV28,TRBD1,CASMRDRLFNQPQHF,TGTGCCAGCATGCGGGACAGGTTATTCAATCAGCCCCAGCATTTT
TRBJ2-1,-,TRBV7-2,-,CASSLVGSSNEQFF,TGTGCCAGCAGCTTAGTCGGGAGTAGCAATGAGCAGTTCTTC
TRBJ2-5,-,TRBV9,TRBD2,CASSVAGLAGETQYF,TGTGCCAGCAGCGTAGCGGGACTAGCGGGAGAGACCCAGTACTTC
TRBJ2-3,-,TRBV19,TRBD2,CASQTSGRATQYF,TGTGCCAGCCAGACTAGCGGGAGGGCCACGCAGTATTTT
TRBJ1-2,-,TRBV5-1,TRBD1,CASSLGDSSRLNYGYTF,TGCGCCAGCAGCTTGGGGGACAGTTCAAGGCTGAACTATGGCTACACCTTC
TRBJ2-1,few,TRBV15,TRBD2,CATSRGSGKWDEQFF,TGTGCCACCAGCAGAGGTAGCGGGAAATGGGATGAGCAGTTCTTC
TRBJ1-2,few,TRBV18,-,CASSPVGINYGYTF,TGTGCCAGCTCACCAGTCGGGATTAACTATGGCTACACCTTC
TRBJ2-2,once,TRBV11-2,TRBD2,CASRPGLAAGELFF,TGTGCCAGCAGACCCGGACTAGCAGCCGGGGAGCTGTTTTTT
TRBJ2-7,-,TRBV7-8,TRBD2,CASSPSGPSYEQYF,TGTGCCAGCAGCCCTAGCGGCCCTTCCTACGAGCAGTACTTC
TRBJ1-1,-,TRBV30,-,CAWRREQLNTEAFF,TGTGCCTGGAGGCGGGAACAGTTGAACACTGAAGCTTTCTTT
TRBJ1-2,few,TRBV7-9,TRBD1,CASSFGTGDGYTF,TGTGCCAGCAGCTTCGGGACAGGGGATGGCTACACCTTC
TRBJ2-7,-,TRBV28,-,CASRGLQQYF,TGTGCCAGCAGGGGACTCCAGCAGTACTTC
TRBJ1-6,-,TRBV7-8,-,CASRTDNSPLHF,TGTGCCAGCAGGACAGATAATTCACCCCTCCACTTT
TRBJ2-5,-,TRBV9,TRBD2,CASSVDPSGGAVETQYF,TGTGCCAGCAGCGTAGATCCGAGCGGGGGGGCCGTGGAGACCCAGTACTTC
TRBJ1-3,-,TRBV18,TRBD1,CASSPPQGSGNTIYF,TGTGCCAGCTCACCCCCACAGGGGTCTGGAAACACCATATATTTT
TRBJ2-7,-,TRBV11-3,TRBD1,CASSLGGQGGYEQYF,TGTGCCAGCAGCTTAGGTGGACAGGGAGGCTACGAGCAGTACTTC
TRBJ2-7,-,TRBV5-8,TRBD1,CASSLADRAYAYEQYF,TGTGCCAGCAGCTTGGCGGACAGGGCTTATGCCTACGAGCAGTACTTC
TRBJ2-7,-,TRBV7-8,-,CASSPTDYEQYF,TGTGCCAGCAGCCCCACTGACTACGAGCAGTACTTC
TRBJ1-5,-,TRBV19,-,CASSIAVKSNQPQHF,TGTGCCAGTAGTATCGCGGTAAAGAGCAATCAGCCCCAGCATTTT
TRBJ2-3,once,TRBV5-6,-,CASSRGSADTQYF,TGTGCCAGCAGTCGGGGGAGCGCAGATACGCAGTATTTT
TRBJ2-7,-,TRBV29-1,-,CSVEGASTYEQYF,TGCAGCGTTGAGGGGGCCTCGACCTACGAGCAGTACTTC
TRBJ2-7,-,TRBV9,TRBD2,CASSVEAASGAFYEQYF,TGTGCCAGCAGCGTAGAAGCGGCTAGCGGGGCCTTCTACGAGCAGTACTTC